A selection of T cell receptor beta chains follows, all from one sample in a study of CD8 T cells in Susac syndrome. TCRdb ran MiXCR on the immunoSEQ multiplex PCR reads and lists one entry per CDR3 protein. The sample carries tens of thousands of distinct CDR3 sequences, about 93% recorded once. What was sequenced was CD4+ T cells from PBMCs. These receptors all come from a human donor with Susac syndrome. CDR3s include the opening cysteine and the closing phenylalanine or tryptophan. Size values are once, few and many counts, or a class for expanded clones, and some rows have none.

j_call clone_size v_call cdr3_aa
TRBJ2-3 once TRBV10-3 CAINRDSTDTQYF
TRBJ1-1 once TRBV4-1 CASSHGQGSTEAFF
TRBJ1-2 . TRBV6-6 CASRSTGAYGYTF
TRBJ1-2 . TRBV30 CAWSDREGYTF
TRBJ2-7 . TRBV7-8 CASSLGSAGGITTYEQYF
TRBJ2-3 . TRBV14 CASSSGQATDTQYF
TRBJ2-3 . TRBV7-2 CASSPVGGGTDTQYF
TRBJ2-7 . TRBV10-3 CAISPGQGSYEQYF
TRBJ2-7 . TRBV11-2 CASSSSGGRLVAYEQYF
TRBJ2-2 . TRBV7-6 CASSSYPGTGSNTGELFF
TRBJ1-5 . TRBV2 CASNRDSSQPQHF
TRBJ2-5 . TRBV20-1 CSALLTDYQETQYF
TRBJ2-2 . TRBV9 CASSVASSAGELFF
TRBJ1-1 . TRBV12-3/TRBV12-4 CASMPWKIPKAFF
TRBJ2-5 . TRBV4-1 CASNRGPGTSGGAQTQYF
TRBJ1-5 . TRBV20-1 CSATERGASQPQHF
TRBJ1-5 once TRBV25-1 CASSPWAGQPQHF
TRBJ2-1 . TRBV19 CASSIGTSGALAYNEQFF
TRBJ2-7 . TRBV12-3/TRBV12-4 CASSSRDGPYEQYF
TRBJ2-7 . TRBV6-5 CASSYSSIAGAAYEQYF
TRBJ2-3 . TRBV7-3 CASSLGLANTDTQYF
TRBJ2-5 . TRBV30 CACPSGGSGETQYF
TRBJ2-4 . TRBV3-1 CASSQGLAIGDIQYF
TRBJ1-2 . TRBV20-1 CSARKDREADGYTF
TRBJ2-1 once TRBV9 CASSVRGASVNEQFF
TRBJ2-7 . TRBV20-1 CSNFPGTGSYEQYF
TRBJ2-1 . TRBV9 CASGAWGQFF
TRBJ2-7 . TRBV28 CASRPDIPGEQYF
TRBJ1-1 . TRBV6-6 CASSKGEGQGLTEAFF
TRBJ2-5 . TRBV27 CASSLVTPSGGFQETQYF
TRBJ1-2 . TRBV7-9 CASSASGTEGYTF
TRBJ2-7 . TRBV3-1 CASSQGPGASYEQYF
TRBJ2-2 . TRBV7-9 CASSLGAAVELFF
TRBJ1-2 . TRBV11-2 CASSLDRGGPQGYTF
TRBJ1-5 . TRBV5-1 CASSLGGANQPQHF
TRBJ2-1 . TRBV3-1 CASSQDEQTYNEQFF
TRBJ1-2 . TRBV6-5 CASTRGQGLDGYTF
TRBJ2-7 . TRBV4-1 CASSQPRAGDYEQYF
TRBJ1-2 once TRBV14 CASSLQNEGGGYTF
TRBJ2-5 . TRBV20-1 CSVGLQETQYF
TRBJ1-2 . TRBV9 CASSVSTGSNYGYTF
TRBJ2-2 . TRBV7-9 CASSLENGELFF
TRBJ1-5 . TRBV15 CATSRDPDSNQPQHF
TRBJ2-3 . TRBV5-1 CASSLGQRSDTQYF